The sample holds one count of the clone carrying this T cell receptor beta chain. The sample belongs to a study of T cell changes during pregnancy in multiple sclerosis. The protocol was immunoSEQ multiplex PCR, while the TCRdb copy is restricted to in-frame clones and leaves out a portion. Among some 29,000 clones listed, about nine tenths were seen once. Material: CD8+ T cells from peripheral blood mononuclear cells, obtained before pregnancy. The TCR was taken from a female donor with multiple sclerosis, enrolled in a pregnancy study.

CDR3 DNA sequence: TGTGCCAGCAGTCTAGCCGAAGACTCCTACGAGCAGTACTTC. Translating gives CASSLAEDSYEQYF. This sequence joins TRBV28 and TRBJ2-7; perhaps TRBD2 as D (5 bases). The V end lost 5 bases, the J end lost 0 bases, and 11 bases lay between the germline ends. The germline V gene encodes CDR1 MDHEN and CDR2 SYDVKM. The CDR3 is 14 amino acids.